The 5 T cell receptor beta chains in this list originate from one sample, sequenced in a study of cytomegalovirus exposure and HLA in healthy donors. In the PCR, 60 Vbeta and 13 Jbeta primers were used. Using immunoSEQ multiplex PCR, the repertoire was profiled, and TCRdb retains in-frame clones only, with some absent. The table records approximately 180,000 clones, approximately 86% of them present only once. Sequenced sample: PBMCs. These TCRs come from a woman under 30 in good health and CMV-seronegative.

V usage is TRBV27 and J usage is TRBJ2-5; TRBD1 aligns across 7 bases. There are 14 residues in the CDR3. Germline V CDR1 and CDR2: MNHEY, SMNVEV (reference sequence). With V trimmed by 1 base and J by 2 bases, 1 base remained unmatched. Written as DNA, the CDR3 is TGTGCCAGCAGTTTATACAGGGGACAAGAGACCCAGTACTTC. This gives the protein CASSLYRGQETQYF.

The chain recombines TRBV18 with TRBJ2-7; 9 bases map to TRBD2. With V trimmed by 4 bases and J by 5 bases, 6 bases remained unmatched. The CDR3 is made up of 14 amino acids. Germline lookup yields CDR1 KGHSH and CDR2 LQKENI. The CDR3 region has the DNA TGTGCCAGCTCACGGGCGGGAGGGTCCGACGAGCAGTACTTC. Amino acids: CASSRAGGSDEQYF.

This clone is a singleton in its sample. The J gene is TRBJ2-5, the V gene TRBV5-5, with no clear D. The CDR3 has 12 amino acids. The germline V gene has CDR1 SGHKS and CDR2 YYEKEE (reference sequence). The V gene lost 5 bases and the J gene lost 4 bases, with 9 bases spanning the gap. The CDR3 region has the DNA TGTGCCAGCAGTCCTACCATAGAGACCCAGTACTTC. Its translation: CASSPTIETQYF.

This sequence joins TRBV19 and TRBJ1-3; 8 bases are a match to TRBD1. The CDR3 is made up of 16 amino acids. After removal of 5 bases from V and 0 bases from J, the junction contained 6 bases not matched to a gene. Germline V CDR1 and CDR2: LNHDA, SQIVND (reference sequence). The CDR3 coding sequence is TGTGCCAGTAGTTTGGACAGGGCATACTCTGGAAACACCATATATTTT. This codes for CASSLDRAYSGNTIYF.

The V call is TRBV19, the J call TRBJ2-1, with 13 bases lining up with TRBD2. Germline assignment: CDR1 LNHDA and CDR2 SQIVND (reference sequence). This CDR3 is 15 amino acids long. V lost 8 bases and J lost 5; bases outside the gene matches: 6. CDR3 loop: CASQVGLAGNNEQFF. The CDR3, as DNA: TGTGCCAGTCAAGTGGGACTAGCGGGGAACAATGAGCAGTTCTTC.